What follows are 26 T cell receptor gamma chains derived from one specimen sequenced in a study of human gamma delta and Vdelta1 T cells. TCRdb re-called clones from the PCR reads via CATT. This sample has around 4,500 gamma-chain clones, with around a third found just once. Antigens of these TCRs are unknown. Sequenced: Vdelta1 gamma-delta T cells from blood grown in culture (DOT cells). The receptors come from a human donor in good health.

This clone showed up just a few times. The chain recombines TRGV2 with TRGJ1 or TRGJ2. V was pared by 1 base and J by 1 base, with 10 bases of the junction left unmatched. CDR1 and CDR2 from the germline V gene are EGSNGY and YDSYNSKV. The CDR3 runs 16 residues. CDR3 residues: CATWDGLKTNYYKKLF. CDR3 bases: TGTGCCACCTGGGACGGCCTGAAGACTAATTATTATAAGAAACTCTTT.

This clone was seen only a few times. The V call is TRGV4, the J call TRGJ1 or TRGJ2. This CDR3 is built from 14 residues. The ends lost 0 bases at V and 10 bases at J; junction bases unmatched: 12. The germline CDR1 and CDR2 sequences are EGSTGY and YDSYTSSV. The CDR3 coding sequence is TGTGCCACCTGGGATGGGCCCGGGGGTAGGAAGAAACTCTTT. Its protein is CATWDGPGGRKKLF.

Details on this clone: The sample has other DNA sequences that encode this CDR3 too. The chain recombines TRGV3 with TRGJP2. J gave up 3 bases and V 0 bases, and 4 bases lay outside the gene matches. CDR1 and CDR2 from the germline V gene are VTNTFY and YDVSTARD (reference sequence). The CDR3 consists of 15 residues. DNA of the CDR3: TGTGCCACCTGGGACAGGCCCGGTAGTGATTGGATCAAGACGTTT. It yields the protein CATWDRPGSDWIKTF.

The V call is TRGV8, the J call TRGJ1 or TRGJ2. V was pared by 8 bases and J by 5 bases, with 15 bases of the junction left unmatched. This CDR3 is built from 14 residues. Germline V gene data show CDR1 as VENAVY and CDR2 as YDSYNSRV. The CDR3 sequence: CATSRVVSDYKKLF. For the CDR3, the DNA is TGTGCCACCTCCCGAGTCGTATCCGATTATAAGAAACTCTTT.

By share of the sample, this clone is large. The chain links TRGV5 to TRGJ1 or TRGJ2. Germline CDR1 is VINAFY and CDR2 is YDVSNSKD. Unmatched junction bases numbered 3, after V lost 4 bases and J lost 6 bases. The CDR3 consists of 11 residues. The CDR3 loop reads CATWDRYKKLF. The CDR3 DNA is TGTGCCACCTGGGATCGTTATAAGAAACTCTTT.

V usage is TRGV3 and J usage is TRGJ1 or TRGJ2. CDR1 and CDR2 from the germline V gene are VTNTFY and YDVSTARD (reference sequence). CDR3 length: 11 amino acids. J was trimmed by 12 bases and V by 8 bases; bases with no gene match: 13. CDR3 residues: CATFPGLRKLF. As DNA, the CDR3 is TGTGCCACCTTTCCGGGTCTGAGGAAACTCTTT.

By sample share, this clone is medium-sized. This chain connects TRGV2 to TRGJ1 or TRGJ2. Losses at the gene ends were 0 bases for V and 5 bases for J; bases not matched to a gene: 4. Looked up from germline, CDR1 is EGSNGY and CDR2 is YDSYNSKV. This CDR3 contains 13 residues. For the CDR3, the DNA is TGTGCCACCTGGGACGGGCTCGATTATAAGAAACTCTTT. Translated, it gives CATWDGLDYKKLF.

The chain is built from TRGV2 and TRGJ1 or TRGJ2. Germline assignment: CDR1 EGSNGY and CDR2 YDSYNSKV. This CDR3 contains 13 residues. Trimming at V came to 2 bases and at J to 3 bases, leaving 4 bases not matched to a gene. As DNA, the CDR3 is TGTGCCACCTGGGACGATACTTATTATAAGAAACTCTTT. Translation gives CATWDDTYYKKLF.

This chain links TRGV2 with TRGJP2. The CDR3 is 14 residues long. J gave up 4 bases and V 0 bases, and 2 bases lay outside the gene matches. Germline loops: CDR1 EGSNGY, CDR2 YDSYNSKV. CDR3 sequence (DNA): TGTGCCACCTGGGACGGGCATAGTGATTGGATCAAGACGTTT. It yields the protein CATWDGHSDWIKTF.

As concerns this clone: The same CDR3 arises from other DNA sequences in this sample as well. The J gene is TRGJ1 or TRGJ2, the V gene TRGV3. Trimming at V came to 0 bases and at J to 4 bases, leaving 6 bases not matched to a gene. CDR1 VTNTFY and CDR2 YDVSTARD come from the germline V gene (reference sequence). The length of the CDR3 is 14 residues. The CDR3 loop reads CATWDRPSYYKKLF. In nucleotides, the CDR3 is TGTGCCACCTGGGACAGGCCTTCGTATTATAAGAAACTCTTT.

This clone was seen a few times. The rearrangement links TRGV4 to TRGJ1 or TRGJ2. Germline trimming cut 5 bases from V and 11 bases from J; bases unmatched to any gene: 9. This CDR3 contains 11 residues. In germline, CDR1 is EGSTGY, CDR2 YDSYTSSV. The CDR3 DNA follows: TGTGCCACCTGGGTCACCGAGGAGAAACTCTTT. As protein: CATWVTEEKLF.

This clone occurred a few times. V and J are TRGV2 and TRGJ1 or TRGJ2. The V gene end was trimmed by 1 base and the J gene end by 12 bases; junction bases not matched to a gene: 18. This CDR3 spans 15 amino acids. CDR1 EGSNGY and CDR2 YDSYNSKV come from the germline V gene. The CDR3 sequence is CATWDGHPSYYGKLF. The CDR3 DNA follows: TGTGCCACCTGGGACGGCCACCCATCCTATTATGGGAAACTCTTT.

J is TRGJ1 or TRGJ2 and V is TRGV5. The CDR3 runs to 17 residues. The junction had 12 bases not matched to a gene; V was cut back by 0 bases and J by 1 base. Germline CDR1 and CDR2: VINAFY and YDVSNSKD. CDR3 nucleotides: TGTGCCACCTGGGACAGGCGGGGTCGAGTTAATTATTATAAGAAACTCTTT. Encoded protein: CATWDRRGRVNYYKKLF.

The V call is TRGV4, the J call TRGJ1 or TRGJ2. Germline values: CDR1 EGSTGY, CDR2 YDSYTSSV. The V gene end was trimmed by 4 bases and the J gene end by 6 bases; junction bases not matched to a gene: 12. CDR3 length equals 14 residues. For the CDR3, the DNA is TGTGCCACCTGGGACGGTCCCTCGGCTTATAAGAAACTCTTT. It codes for CATWDGPSAYKKLF.

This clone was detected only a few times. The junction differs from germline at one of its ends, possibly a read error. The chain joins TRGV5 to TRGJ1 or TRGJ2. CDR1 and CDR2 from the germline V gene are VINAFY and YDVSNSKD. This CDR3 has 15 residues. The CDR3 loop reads CATWDRPQFYYRKLF. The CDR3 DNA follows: TGTGCCACCTGGGACAGGCCCCAATTTTATTATAGGAAACTCTTT.

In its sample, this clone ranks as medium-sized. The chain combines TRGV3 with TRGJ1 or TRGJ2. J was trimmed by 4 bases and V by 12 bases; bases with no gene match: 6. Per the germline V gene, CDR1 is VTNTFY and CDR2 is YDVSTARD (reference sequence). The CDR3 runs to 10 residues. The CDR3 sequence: CAGAYYKKLF. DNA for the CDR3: TGTGCCGGGGCCTATTATAAGAAACTCTTT.

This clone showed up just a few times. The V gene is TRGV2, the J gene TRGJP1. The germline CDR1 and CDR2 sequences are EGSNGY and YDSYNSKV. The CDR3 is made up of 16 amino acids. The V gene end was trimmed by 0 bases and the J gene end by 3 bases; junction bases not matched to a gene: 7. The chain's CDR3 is CATWDGHVSTGWFKIF. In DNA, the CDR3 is TGTGCCACCTGGGACGGGCACGTATCCACTGGTTGGTTCAAGATATTT.

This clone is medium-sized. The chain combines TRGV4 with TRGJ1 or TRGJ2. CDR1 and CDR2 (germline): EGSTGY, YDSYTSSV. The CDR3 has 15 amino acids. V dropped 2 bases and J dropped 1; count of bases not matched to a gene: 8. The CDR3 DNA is TGTGCCACCTGGGATGTGCGTACTAATTATTATAAGAAACTCTTT. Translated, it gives CATWDVRTNYYKKLF.

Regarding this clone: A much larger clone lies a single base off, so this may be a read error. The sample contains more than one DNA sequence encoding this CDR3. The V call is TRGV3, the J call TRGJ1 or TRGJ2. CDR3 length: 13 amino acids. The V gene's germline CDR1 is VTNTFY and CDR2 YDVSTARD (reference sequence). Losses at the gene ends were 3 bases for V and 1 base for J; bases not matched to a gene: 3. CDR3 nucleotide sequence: TGTGCCACCTGGGACCCCAATTATTATAAGAAACTCTTT. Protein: CATWDPNYYKKLF.

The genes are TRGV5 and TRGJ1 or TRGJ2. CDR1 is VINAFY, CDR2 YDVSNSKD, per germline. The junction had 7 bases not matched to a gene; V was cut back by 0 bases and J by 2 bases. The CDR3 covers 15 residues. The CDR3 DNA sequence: TGTGCCACCTGGGACAGGCCTCCGTATTATTATAAGAAACTCTTT. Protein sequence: CATWDRPPYYYKKLF.

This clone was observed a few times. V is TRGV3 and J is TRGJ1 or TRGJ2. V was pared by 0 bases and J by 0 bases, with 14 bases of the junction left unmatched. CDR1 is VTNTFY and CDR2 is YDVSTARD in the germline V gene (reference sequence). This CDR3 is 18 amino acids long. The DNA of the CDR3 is TGTGCCACCTGGGACAGGCCTGGCACCCCCCAGAATTATTATAAGAAACTCTTT. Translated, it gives CATWDRPGTPQNYYKKLF.

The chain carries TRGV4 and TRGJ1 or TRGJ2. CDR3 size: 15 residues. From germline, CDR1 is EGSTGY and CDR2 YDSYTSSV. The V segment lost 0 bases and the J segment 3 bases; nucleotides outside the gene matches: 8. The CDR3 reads CATWDGPISYYKKLF. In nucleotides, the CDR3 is TGTGCCACCTGGGATGGGCCCATCAGTTATTATAAGAAACTCTTT.

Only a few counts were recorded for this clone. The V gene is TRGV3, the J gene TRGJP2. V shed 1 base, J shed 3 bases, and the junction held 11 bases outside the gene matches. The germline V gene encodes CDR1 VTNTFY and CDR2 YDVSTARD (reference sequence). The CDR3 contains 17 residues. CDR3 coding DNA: TGTGCCACCTGGGACAGACATTATCGGGGTAGTGATTGGATCAAGACGTTT. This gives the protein CATWDRHYRGSDWIKTF.

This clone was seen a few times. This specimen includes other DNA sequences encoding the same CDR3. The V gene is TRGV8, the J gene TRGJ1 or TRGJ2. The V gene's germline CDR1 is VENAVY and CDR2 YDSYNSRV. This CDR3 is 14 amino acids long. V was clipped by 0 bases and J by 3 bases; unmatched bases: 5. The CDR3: CATWDRRGYYKKLF. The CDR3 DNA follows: TGTGCCACCTGGGATAGGCGAGGTTATTATAAGAAACTCTTT.

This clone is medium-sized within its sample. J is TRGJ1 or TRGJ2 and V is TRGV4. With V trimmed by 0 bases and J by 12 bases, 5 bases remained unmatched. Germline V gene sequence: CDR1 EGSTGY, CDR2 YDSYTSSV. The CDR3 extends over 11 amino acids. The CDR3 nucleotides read TGTGCCACCTGGGATGGGCCGAGGAAACTCTTT. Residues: CATWDGPRKLF.

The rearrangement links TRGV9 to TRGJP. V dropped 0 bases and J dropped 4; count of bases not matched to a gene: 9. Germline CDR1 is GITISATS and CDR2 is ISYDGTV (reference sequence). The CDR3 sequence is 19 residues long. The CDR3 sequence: CALWEVRRTQELGKKIKVF. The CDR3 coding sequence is TGTGCCTTGTGGGAGGTGCGGAGAACTCAAGAGTTGGGCAAAAAAATCAAGGTATTT.